This record covers a single T cell receptor (beta chain). Its target is unknown. The data are from a study of siplizumab effects on memory and regulatory T cells. About 10^5 TCR templates were assayed per sample. The repertoire was sequenced with immunoSEQ multiplex PCR; TCRdb's copy has only in-frame clones and lacks some. The data hold about 70,000 clones, with approximately 89% observed a single time. V lost 5 bases and J lost 1, with 19 bases in between. CDR3 length: 17 amino acids. CDR1 and CDR2 from the germline V gene are SEHNR and FQNEAQ (reference sequence). Study-wide findings and caveats: Whether proliferating Tregs in siplizumab cultures suppress was not functionally confirmed. It seemed that naive T cells were more diverse than memory cells and were major contributors to the alloresponse. Alloreactive sequences tracing back to unstimulated CD4+ memory cells were significantly reduced by siplizumab.

V usage is TRBV7-9 and J usage is TRBJ2-3; tentative D call: TRBD1 (6 bases). Material: Tregs sorted from blood. This TCR was recovered from a human donor in good health. CDR3 nucleotide sequence: TGTGCCAGCAGCCTATGGCGGCGAGAGGGGGGCACAGATACGCAGTATTTT. It is translated as CASSLWRREGGTDTQYF.